This TCR beta chain was documented in a study of vaccination effects on CD4 cells after COVID-19. With respect to this clone: Its matching antigen is unknown.

Some clones are missing from TCRdb's copy, which holds only in-frame ones; the method was immunoSEQ multiplex PCR. The sample consists of 25,000 to 30,000 clones, around 80% of them appearing once. With the ViraFEST assay, the study expanded antigen-specific CD4+ T cells using viral peptide pools, then sequenced them. Subsequent to a culture period of around eleven days, CD4+ T cells were isolated. Every participant took two doses of the BNT162b2 or mRNA-1273 vaccine. In culture with 10 IU/ml IL-2 and around 10 ug/ml peptides, PBMC were grown at roughly 2 million per well. Germline lookup yields CDR1 MDHEN and CDR2 SYDVKM. J gave up 2 bases and V 1 base, and 5 bases lay outside the gene matches. The CDR3 has 16 residues.

V is TRBV28 and J is TRBJ2-5; 9 bases map to TRBD1. The clonotype was recovered from a human donor who received a COVID-19 vaccine. Some clones in this sample may be carry-over from other donors' samples. The material sequenced was CD4+ T cells from PBMCs cultured with SARS-CoV-2 spike peptides, taken after COVID-19 vaccination. DNA of the CDR3: TGTGCCAGCAGTTTATTGGGGACAGGGTGGCAAGAGACCCAGTACTTC. As protein: CASSLLGTGWQETQYF.